This T cell receptor (beta chain) was recovered during a study of T cells in Graves' hyperthyroidism and ophthalmopathy. Whole-study findings and limits: Ophthalmopathy was predicted by the model a median of approximately 6.6 months ahead of onset.

Amplification targeted TCR beta CDR3 regions from RNA transcripts. A first-round RT-PCR of the TCR CDR3 used the HTBI primer set. Each CDR3 protein gets one entry after TCRdb re-called the multiplex PCR reads with MiXCR. Among around 97,000 distinct CDR3 sequences, around 50% were seen once, and the ten largest hold 20% to 30%. In its sample, this clonotype was seen many times. What it recognizes is unknown. The authors deemed Graves' hyperthyroidism stable absent ophthalmopathy progression within 18 months. Orbital computed tomography, thyroid ultrasound, serum thyroxine and TRAb, and clinical symptoms together informed the diagnoses. This CDR3 comprises 14 residues. Trimming took off 5 bases at V and 8 bases at J, with 17 bases between the two ends. Germline loops: CDR1 SEHNR, CDR2 FQNEAQ (reference sequence).

This clonotype originated in a man in his forties with Graves' hyperthyroidism. Sample: blood. The rearrangement joins TRBV7-9 to TRBJ2-3; D is ambiguous. CDR3 in DNA: TGTGCCAGCAGCCCGTCCGCCGGGCCAGCTACGCAGTATTTT. Protein: CASSPSAGPATQYF.